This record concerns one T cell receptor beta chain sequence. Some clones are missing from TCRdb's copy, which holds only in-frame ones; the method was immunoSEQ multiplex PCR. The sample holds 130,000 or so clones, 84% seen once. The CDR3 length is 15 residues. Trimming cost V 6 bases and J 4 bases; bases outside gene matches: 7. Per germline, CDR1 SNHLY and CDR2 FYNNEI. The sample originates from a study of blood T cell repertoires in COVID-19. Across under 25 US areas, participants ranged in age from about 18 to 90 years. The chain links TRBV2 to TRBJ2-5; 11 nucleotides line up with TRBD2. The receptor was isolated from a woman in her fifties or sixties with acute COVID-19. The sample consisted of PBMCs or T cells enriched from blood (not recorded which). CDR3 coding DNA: TGTGCCAGCAGGGCTAGCGGGAGGCCCGTAGAGACCCAGTACTTC. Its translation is CASRASGRPVETQYF.